What follows describes a single TCR beta chain. These data belong to a study of blood T cell repertoires in COVID-19. In the source study's methods: Amplifying reference gene primers gave estimates of nucleated cell counts. Data came from immunoSEQ multiplex PCR; TCRdb stores just in-frame clones and leaves some out. The V and J calls and the clone size are those of that table, but D and trimming were determined from the DNA. The repertoire includes some 64,000 clones, more than 75% of them detected once, and 5.5% to 7% sits in the top ten. The germline V gene encodes CDR1 MNHNY and CDR2 SVGAGI (reference sequence). Between the trimmed V and J ends, which lost 6 bases and 5 bases, there was a span of 10 bases. The CDR3 runs to 12 residues.

The clonotype was recovered from a woman aged 60 to 75 with acute or convalescent COVID-19. The sample was peripheral blood. The chain has TRBV6-6 and TRBJ1-1; D ambiguous. The CDR3: CASSPSLTEAFF. The CDR3 DNA reads TGTGCCAGCAGCCCCTCTTTAACTGAAGCTTTCTTT.